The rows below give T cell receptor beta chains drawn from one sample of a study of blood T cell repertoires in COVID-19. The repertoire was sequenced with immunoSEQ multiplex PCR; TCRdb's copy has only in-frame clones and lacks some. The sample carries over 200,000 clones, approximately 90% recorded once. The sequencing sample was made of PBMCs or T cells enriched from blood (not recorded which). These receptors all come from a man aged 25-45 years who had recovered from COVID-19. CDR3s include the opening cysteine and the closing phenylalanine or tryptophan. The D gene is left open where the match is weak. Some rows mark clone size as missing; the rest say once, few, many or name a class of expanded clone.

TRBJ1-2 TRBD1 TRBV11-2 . TGTGCCAGCAGCTCATCCGGGGGGGGACAGGGGAATGATGGCTACACCTTC CASSSSGGGQGNDGYTF
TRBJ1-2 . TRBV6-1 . TGTGCCAGCAGTGAAAGCTACAGGGCGGGCGGCTACACCTTC CASSESYRAGGYTF
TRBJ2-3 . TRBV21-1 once TGTGCCAGCAGGGAGACAGCCGATAGCACAGATACGCAGTATTTT CASRETADSTDTQYF
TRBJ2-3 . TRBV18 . TGTGCCAGCTCCCGACAGGTTAGCACAGATACGCAGTATTTT CASSRQVSTDTQYF
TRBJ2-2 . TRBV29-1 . TGCAGCGTTGCCAACGGAGCGGTTAACACCGGGGAGCTGTTTTTT CSVANGAVNTGELFF
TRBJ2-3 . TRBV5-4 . TGTGCCAGCAGCTTGGCGGATACGCAGTATTTT CASSLADTQYF
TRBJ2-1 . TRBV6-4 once TGTGCCAGCAGTGATAGGAGGAGTGAGCAGTTCTTC CASSDRRSEQFF
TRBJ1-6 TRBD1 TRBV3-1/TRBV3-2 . TGTGCCAGCAGCCACGAGGACAGGAGGAATTCACCCCTCCACTTT CASSHEDRRNSPLHF
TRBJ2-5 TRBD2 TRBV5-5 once TGTGCCAGCAGCTTGGTCACAGCGGGACAAGAGACCCAGTACTTC CASSLVTAGQETQYF
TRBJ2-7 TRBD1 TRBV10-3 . TGTGCCATCAGTGACCGGGACAGGGGCCCCTACGAGCAGTACTTC CAISDRDRGPYEQYF
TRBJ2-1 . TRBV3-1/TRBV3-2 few TGTGCCAGCAACGGGGGATACAATGAGCAGTTCTTC CASNGGYNEQFF
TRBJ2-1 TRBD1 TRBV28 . TGTGCCAGCAGTTACACCTCCGGGACAGGGGGCCCTAATGAGCAGTTCTTC CASSYTSGTGGPNEQFF
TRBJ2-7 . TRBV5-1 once TGCGCCAGCAGCTTGGGGACAGACTACGAGCAGTACTTC CASSLGTDYEQYF
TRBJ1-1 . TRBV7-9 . TGTGCCAGCGTCGTCTTTGTCGGGGGACACACTGAAGCTTTCTTT CASVVFVGGHTEAFF
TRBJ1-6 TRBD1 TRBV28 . TGTGCCAGCAGTCCGGGACAGGAGAGGAATTCACCCCTCCACTTT CASSPGQERNSPLHF
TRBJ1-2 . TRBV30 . TGTGCCTGTATTGTCCACAGGGAGAACTATGGCTACACCTTC CACIVHRENYGYTF
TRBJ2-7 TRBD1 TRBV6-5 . TGTGCCAGCGGCCAGGGGGCCGGTGGGCAGTACTTC CASGQGAGGQYF
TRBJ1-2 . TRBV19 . TGTGCCAGTAGTATGTCCTCCGTAGAGGGACTTTTTGGCTACACCTTC CASSMSSVEGLFGYTF
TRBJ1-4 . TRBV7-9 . TGTGCCAGCAGCTCCCCCTTTCGGCCCGACAGCCATACTAATGAAAAACTGTTTTTT CASSSPFRPDSHTNEKLFF
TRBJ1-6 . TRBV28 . TGTGCCAGCAAAGCGGCAGAATCTTATAATTCACCCCTCCACTTT CASKAAESYNSPLHF
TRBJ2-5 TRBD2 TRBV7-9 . TGTGCCAGCAGCTTAGGTGGTTTCGGGGGGGGCCTCCAAGAGACCCAGTACTTC CASSLGGFGGGLQETQYF
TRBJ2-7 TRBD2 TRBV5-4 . TGTGCCAGCAGCTTGGCCAAGGGGGGCGGGAGGATTTACGAGCAGTACTTC CASSLAKGGGRIYEQYF
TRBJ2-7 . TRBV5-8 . TGTGCCAGCAGCTTGGGATACGGTCTTGACGAGCAGTACTTC CASSLGYGLDEQYF
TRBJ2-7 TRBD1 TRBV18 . TGTGCCAGCTCACCGGCGGACAGGGGGCGCGGCGAGCAGTACTTC CASSPADRGRGEQYF
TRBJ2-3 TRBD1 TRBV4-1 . TGCGCCAGCAGCCAAGGGGACAGCTTAGATACGCAGTATTTT CASSQGDSLDTQYF
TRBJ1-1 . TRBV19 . TGTGCCAGTAGTATGCGCAGGGTGGCAATGAACACTGAAGCTTTCTTT CASSMRRVAMNTEAFF
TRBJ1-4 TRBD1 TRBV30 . TGTGCCTGGAGCGGGACAGCCCTTAATGAAAAACTGTTTTTT CAWSGTALNEKLFF
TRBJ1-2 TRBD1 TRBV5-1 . TGCGCCAGCACCACTGAGGGACAGGGGGACTATGGCTACACCTTC CASTTEGQGDYGYTF
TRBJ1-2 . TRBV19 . TGTGCCAGTAGTCCGTATGGGGGCGACCTAGACTATGGCTACACCTTC CASSPYGGDLDYGYTF
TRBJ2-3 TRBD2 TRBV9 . TGTGCCAGCAGCACAGGACTAGCGGGGGGGCTACGGGCAGATACGCAGTATTTT CASSTGLAGGLRADTQYF
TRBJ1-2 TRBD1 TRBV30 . TGTGCCTGGGTTGGACAGGGGCCGCTCACTAACTATGGCTACACCTTC CAWVGQGPLTNYGYTF
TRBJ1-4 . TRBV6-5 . TGTGCCAGCAGCGCCTTTGGGGTCCGGGGTGAAAAACTGTTTTTT CASSAFGVRGEKLFF
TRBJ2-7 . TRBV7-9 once TGTGCCAGCAGTCTAGGGGGGGCGCCAACCTACGAGCAGTACTTC CASSLGGAPTYEQYF
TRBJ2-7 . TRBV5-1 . TGCGCCAGCAGCTTATCCGGTGGCGCGGGGGAGCAGTACTTC CASSLSGGAGEQYF
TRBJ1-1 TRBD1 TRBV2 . TGTGCCAGCAGTGAGTTGACAGGGTCCACTGAAGCTTTCTTT CASSELTGSTEAFF
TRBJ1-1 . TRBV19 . TGTGCCAGTAGTATAGTGTTATTGAACACTGAAGCTTTCTTT CASSIVLLNTEAFF
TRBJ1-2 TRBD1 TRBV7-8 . TGTGCCAGCAGCTCGACCCTATACCGGGACAGTAACTATGGCTACACCTTC CASSSTLYRDSNYGYTF
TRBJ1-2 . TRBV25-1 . TGTGCCAGCAGTCAAGGGGGAGGGGGGCGCGGCTACACCTTC CASSQGGGGRGYTF
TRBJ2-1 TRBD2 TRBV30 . TGTGCCTGGACCGCGGGGACTACCCAATCCTGCGATGAGCAGTTCTTC CAWTAGTTQSCDEQFF
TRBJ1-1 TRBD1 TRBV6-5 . TGTGCCAGCAGTTACAGGGGGCAGATCACTGAAGCTTTCTTT CASSYRGQITEAFF
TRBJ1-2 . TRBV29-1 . TGCAGCGTTGGGGACATCGGCGGCTACACCTTC CSVGDIGGYTF